This T cell receptor beta chain derives from a study of graft-versus-host responses after intestinal transplantation. Libraries were prepared by immunoSEQ multiplex PCR; TCRdb keeps only in-frame clonotypes and omits some of them. The sample has under 95,000 clones, about four fifths seen once. Trimming took off 0 bases at V and 5 bases at J, with 11 bases between the two ends. The CDR3 has 14 amino acids. The germline V gene encodes CDR1 MNHEY and CDR2 SVGAGI. The table lists this clone with a few counts. What it recognizes is unknown. The chain is built from TRBV6-5 and TRBJ2-7; D gene uncertain. This sequence was found in a human donor who received an intestinal transplant. Sequencing used unstimulated CD4+ T cells sorted from spleen or lymph node cells, obtained before intestinal transplant. CDR3 protein: CASSYSGQSDEQYF. CDR3 DNA sequence: TGTGCCAGCAGTTACTCGGGCCAATCGGACGAGCAGTACTTC.